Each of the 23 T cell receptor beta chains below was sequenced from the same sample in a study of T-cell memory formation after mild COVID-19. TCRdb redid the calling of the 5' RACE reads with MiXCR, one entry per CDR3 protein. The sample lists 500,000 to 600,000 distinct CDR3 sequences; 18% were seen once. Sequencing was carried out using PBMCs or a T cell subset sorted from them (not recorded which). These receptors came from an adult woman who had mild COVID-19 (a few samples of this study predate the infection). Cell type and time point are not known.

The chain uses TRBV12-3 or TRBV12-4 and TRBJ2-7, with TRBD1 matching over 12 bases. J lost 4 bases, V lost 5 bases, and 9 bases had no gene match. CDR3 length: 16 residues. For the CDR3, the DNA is TGTGCCAGCAGTCTTAAGGGGACAGGGGGCGGGTACGAGCAGTACTTC. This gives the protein CASSLKGTGGGYEQYF.

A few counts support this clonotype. The CDR3 loop is CASSQVLAQETQYF. DNA of the CDR3: TGTGCCAGCAGCCAAGTTCTAGCACAAGAGACCCAGTACTTC. This chain links TRBV3-1 with TRBJ2-5; D might be TRBD2 (5 bases). This CDR3 is built from 14 residues. The V gene lost 1 base and the J gene lost 2 bases, with 8 bases spanning the gap. Germline assignment: CDR1 LGHDT and CDR2 YNNKEL (reference sequence).

CDR3 residues: CASSPGGAHSGNTIYF. DNA for the CDR3: TGTGCCAGCAGCCCCGGAGGGGCCCACTCTGGAAACACCATATATTTT. V gene TRBV7-8 combines with J gene TRBJ1-3; possible D gene TRBD1, 5 bases. The germline gives CDR1 SGHVS, CDR2 FQNEAQ. This CDR3 is 16 amino acids long. V was shortened by 5 bases and J by 0 bases, with 14 bases between the two germline ends.

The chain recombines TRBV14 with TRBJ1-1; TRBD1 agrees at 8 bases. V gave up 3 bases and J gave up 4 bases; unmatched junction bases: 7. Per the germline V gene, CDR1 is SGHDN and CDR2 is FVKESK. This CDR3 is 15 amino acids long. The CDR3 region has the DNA TGTGCCAGCAGCCATATCGGACAGGGCGGCACTGAAGCTTTCTTT. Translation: CASSHIGQGGTEAFF.

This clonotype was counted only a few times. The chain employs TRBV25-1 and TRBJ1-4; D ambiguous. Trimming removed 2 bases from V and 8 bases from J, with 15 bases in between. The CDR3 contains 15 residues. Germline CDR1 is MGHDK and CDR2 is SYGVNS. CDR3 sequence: CASSEQEFMGEKLFF. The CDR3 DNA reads TGTGCCAGCAGTGAACAGGAGTTTATGGGAGAAAAACTGTTTTTT.

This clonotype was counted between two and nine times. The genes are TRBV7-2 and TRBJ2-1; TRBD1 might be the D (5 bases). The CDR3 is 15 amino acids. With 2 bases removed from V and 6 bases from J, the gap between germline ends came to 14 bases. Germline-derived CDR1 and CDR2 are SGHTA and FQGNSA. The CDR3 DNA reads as TGTGCCAGCAGCTTAATCCGGGTAAGGGGCAATGAGCAGTTCTTC. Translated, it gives CASSLIRVRGNEQFF.

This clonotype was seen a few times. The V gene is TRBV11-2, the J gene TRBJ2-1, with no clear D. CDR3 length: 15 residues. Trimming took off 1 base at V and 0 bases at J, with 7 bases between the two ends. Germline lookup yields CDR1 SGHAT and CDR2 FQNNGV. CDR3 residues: CASSLGSDSYNEQFF. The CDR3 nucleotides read TGTGCCAGCAGCTTAGGATCGGACTCCTACAATGAGCAGTTCTTC. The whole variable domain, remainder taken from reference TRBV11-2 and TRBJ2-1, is EAGVAQSPRYKIIEKRQSVAFWCNPISGHATLYWYQQILGQGPKLLIQFQNNGVVDDSQLPKDRFSAERLKGVDSTLKIQPAKLEDSAVYLCASSLGSDSYNEQFFGPGTRLTVL.

The CDR3 sequence is CASSHIDRGTYEQYF. The CDR3 nucleotides are TGTGCCAGCAGCCATATAGACAGGGGCACCTACGAGCAGTACTTC. The gene calls are TRBV14 and TRBJ2-7; 8 nucleotides match TRBD1. The V and J ends lost 3 bases and 2 bases, in that order; junction bases with no gene match: 6. This CDR3 region has 15 residues. CDR1 is SGHDN and CDR2 is FVKESK in the germline V gene.

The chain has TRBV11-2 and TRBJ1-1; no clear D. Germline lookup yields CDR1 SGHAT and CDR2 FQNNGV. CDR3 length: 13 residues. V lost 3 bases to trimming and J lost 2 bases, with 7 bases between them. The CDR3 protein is CASSFFENTEAFF. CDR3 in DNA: TGTGCCAGCAGCTTCTTCGAAAACACTGAAGCTTTCTTT.

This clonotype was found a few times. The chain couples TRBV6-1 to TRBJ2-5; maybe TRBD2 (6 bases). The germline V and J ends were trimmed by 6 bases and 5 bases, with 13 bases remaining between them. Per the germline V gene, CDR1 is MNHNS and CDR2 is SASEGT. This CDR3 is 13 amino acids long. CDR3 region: CASRSGTGETQYF. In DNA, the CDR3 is TGTGCCAGCAGGTCGGGGACTGGGGAGACCCAGTACTTC.

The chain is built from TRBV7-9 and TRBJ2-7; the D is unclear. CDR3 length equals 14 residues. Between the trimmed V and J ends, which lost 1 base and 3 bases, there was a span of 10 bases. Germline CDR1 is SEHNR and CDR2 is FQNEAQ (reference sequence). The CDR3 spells CASSLVLAGYEQYF. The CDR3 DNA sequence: TGTGCCAGCAGCTTAGTTTTAGCTGGCTACGAGCAGTACTTC.

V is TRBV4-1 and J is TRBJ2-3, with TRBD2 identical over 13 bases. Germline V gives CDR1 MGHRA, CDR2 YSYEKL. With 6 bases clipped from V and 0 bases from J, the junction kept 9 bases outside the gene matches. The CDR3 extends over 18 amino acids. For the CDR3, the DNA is TGCGCCAGCAGTCGGATAGGGACTAGCGGGGCTAGCACAGATACGCAGTATTTT. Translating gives CASSRIGTSGASTDTQYF.

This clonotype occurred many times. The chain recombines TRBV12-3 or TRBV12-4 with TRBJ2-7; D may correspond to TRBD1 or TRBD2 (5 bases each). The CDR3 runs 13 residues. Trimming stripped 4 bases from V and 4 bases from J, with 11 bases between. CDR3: CASSSGALYEQYF. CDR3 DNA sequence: TGTGCCAGCAGTTCCGGGGCTCTTTACGAGCAGTACTTC.

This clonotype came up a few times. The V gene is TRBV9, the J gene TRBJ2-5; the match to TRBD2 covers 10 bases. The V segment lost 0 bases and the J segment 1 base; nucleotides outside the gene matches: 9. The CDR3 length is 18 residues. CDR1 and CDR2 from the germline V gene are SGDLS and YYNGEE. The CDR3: CASSVDGASGGPQETQYF. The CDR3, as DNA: TGTGCCAGCAGCGTAGATGGGGCTAGCGGGGGCCCCCAAGAGACCCAGTACTTC.

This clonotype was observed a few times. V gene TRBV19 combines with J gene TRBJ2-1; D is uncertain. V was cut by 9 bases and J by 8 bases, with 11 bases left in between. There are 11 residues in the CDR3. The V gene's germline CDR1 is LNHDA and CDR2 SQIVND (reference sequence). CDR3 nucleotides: TGTGCCAGCGGCCGTAGCCATGAGCAGTTCTTC. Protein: CASGRSHEQFF.

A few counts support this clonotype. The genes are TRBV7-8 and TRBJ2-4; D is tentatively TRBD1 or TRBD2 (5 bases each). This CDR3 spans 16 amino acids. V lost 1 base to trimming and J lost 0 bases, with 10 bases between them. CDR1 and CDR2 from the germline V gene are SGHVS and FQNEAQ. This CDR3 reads CASSLDPGLAKNIQYF. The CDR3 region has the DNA TGTGCCAGCAGCTTAGATCCGGGGCTAGCCAAAAACATTCAGTACTTC.

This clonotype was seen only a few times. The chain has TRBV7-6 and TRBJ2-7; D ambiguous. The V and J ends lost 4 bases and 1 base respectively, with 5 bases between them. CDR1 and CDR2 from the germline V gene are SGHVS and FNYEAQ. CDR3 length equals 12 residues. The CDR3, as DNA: TGTGCCAGCAGCTCATGGTCCTACGAGCAGTACTTC. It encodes CASSSWSYEQYF.

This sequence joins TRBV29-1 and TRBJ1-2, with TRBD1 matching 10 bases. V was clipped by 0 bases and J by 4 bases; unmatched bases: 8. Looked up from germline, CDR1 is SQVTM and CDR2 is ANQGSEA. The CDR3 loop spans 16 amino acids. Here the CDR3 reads CSVEDGTGESIYGYTF. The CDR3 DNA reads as TGCAGCGTTGAAGATGGGACAGGGGAAAGTATCTATGGCTACACCTTC.

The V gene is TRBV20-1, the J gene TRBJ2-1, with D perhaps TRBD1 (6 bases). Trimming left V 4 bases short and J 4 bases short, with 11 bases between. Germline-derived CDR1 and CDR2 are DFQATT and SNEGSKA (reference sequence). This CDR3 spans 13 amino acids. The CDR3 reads CSATNGQYNEQFF. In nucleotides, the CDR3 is TGCAGTGCTACCAATGGACAGTACAATGAGCAGTTCTTC.

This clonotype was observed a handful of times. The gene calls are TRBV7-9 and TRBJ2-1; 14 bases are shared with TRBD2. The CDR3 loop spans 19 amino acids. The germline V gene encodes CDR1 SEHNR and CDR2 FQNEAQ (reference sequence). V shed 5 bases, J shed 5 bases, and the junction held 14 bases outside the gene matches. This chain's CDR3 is CASSDSRTSGGPRHNEQFF. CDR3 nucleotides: TGTGCCAGCAGCGACTCTCGGACTAGCGGGGGGCCGAGACACAATGAGCAGTTCTTC.

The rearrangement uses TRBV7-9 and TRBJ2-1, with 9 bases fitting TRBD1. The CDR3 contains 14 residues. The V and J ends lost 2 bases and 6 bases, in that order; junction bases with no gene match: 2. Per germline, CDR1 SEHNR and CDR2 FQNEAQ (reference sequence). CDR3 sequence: CASSLLGQGNEQFF. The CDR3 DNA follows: TGTGCCAGCAGCTTATTGGGACAGGGCAATGAGCAGTTCTTC.

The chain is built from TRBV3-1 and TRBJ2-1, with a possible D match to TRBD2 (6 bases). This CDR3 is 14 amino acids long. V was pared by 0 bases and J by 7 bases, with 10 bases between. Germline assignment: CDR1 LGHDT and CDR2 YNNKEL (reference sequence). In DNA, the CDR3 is TGTGCCAGCAGCCAAGATAGAGGGAGGAATGAGCAGTTCTTC. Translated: CASSQDRGRNEQFF.

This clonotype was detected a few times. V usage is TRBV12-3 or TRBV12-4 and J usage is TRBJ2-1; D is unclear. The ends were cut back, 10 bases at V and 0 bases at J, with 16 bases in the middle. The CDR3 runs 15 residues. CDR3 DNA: TGTGCCACTGGTGCGGACGGAAGCTCCTACAATGAGCAGTTCTTC. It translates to CATGADGSSYNEQFF.